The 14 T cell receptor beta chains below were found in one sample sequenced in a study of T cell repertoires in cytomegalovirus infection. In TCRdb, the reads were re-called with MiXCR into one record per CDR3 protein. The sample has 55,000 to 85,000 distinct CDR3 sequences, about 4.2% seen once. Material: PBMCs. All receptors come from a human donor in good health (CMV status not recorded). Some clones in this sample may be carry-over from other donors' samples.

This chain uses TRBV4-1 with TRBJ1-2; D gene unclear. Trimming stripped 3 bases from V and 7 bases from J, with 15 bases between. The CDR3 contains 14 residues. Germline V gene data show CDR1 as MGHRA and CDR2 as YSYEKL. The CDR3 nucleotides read TGCGCCAGCAGCCAGCCGGGGAACGGATTTGGCTACACCTTC. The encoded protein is CASSQPGNGFGYTF.

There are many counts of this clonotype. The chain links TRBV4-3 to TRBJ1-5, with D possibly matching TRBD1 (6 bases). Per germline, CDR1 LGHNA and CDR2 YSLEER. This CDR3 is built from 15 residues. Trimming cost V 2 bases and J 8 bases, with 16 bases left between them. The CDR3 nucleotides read TGCGCCAGCAGCCAATGGCGGGGGGCGACGGAGCCCCAGCATTTT. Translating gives CASSQWRGATEPQHF.

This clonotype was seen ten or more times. CDR3 DNA sequence: TGCGCCAGCAGCCAAGCCGCAGGAGGCGCCGGGACAGATACGCAGTATTTT. This translates into CASSQAAGGAGTDTQYF. This chain links TRBV4-1 with TRBJ2-3; a possible D gene is TRBD2 (5 bases). Trimming shortened V by 1 base and J by 3 bases, and 17 bases separated the two germline ends. CDR3 length: 17 amino acids. CDR1 is MGHRA and CDR2 is YSYEKL in the germline V gene.

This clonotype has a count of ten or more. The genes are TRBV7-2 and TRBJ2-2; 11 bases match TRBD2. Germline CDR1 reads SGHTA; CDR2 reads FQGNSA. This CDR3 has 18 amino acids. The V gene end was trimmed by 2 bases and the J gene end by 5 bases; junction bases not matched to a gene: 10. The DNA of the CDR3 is TGTGCCAGCAGCTTAAGTATCACTAGCGGGAGTCGGACCGGGGAGCTGTTTTTT. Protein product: CASSLSITSGSRTGELFF.

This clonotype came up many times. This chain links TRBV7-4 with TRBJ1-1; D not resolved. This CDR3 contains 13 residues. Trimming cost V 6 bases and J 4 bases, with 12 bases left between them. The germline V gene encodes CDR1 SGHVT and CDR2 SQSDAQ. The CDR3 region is CASRPEGITEAFF. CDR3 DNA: TGTGCCAGCAGACCAGAGGGCATCACTGAAGCTTTCTTT.

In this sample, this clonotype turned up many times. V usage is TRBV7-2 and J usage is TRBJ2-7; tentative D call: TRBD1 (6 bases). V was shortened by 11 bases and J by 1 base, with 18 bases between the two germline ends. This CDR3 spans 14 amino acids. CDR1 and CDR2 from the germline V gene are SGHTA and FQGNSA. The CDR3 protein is CASSPRGVSYEQYF. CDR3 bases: TGTGCCTCAAGCCCCAGGGGTGTATCCTACGAGCAGTACTTC. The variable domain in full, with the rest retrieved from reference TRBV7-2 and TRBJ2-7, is GAGVSQSPSNKVTEKGKDVELRCDPISGHTALYWYRQSLGQGLEFLIYFQGNSAPDKSGLPSDRFSAERTGGSVSTLTIQRTQQEDSAVYLCASSPRGVSYEQYFGPGTRLTVT.

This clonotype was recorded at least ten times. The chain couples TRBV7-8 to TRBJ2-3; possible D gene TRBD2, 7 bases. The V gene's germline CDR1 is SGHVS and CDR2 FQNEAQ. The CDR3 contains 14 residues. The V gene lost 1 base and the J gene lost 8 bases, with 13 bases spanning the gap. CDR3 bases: TGTGCCAGCAGCTTAGTAGGCGGGGGCGGTACGCAGTATTTT. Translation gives CASSLVGGGGTQYF.

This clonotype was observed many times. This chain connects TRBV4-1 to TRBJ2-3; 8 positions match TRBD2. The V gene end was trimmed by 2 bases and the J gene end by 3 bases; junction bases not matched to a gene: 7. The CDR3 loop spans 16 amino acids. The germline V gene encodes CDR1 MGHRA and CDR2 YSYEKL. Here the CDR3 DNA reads TGCGCCAGCAGCCAAAGCCTTGGCGGGGGGACAGATACGCAGTATTTT. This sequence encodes CASSQSLGGGTDTQYF.

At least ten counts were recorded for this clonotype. CDR3 nucleotides: TGTGCCAGCAGTCCGCTCGGAGTCTATGGCTACACCTTC. It translates to CASSPLGVYGYTF. The V and J genes are TRBV28 and TRBJ1-2; D uncertain. V dropped 5 bases and J dropped 4 bases, with 11 bases sitting between them. The CDR3 contains 13 residues. The germline gives CDR1 MDHEN, CDR2 SYDVKM.

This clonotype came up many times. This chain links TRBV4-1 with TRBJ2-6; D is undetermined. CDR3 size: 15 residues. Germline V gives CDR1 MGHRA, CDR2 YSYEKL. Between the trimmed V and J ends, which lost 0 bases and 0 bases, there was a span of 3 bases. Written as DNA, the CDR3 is TGCGCCAGCAGCCAAGAACCCTCTGGGGCCAACGTCCTGACTTTC. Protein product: CASSQEPSGANVLTF.

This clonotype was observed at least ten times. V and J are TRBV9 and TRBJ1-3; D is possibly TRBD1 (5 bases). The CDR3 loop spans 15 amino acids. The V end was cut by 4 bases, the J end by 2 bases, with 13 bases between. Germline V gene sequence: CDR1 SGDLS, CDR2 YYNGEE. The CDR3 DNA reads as TGTGCCAGCAGCCTCACGGGGACTCCTGGAAACACCATATATTTT. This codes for CASSLTGTPGNTIYF.

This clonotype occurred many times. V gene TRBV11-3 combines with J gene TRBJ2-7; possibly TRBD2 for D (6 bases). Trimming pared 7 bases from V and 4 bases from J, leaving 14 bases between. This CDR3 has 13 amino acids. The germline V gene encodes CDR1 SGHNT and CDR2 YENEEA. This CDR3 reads CASKFREKYEQYF. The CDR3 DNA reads TGTGCCAGCAAGTTCCGGGAGAAGTACGAGCAGTACTTC.

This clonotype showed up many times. The CDR3 spells CAISEGGGEQFF. CDR3 DNA sequence: TGTGCCATCAGTGAGGGGGGGGGTGAGCAGTTCTTC. The J gene is TRBJ2-1, the V gene TRBV10-3; 7 bases agree with TRBD2. J was trimmed by 9 bases and V by 2 bases; bases with no gene match: 1. The CDR3 spans 12 residues. The V gene's germline CDR1 is ENHRY and CDR2 SYGVKD.

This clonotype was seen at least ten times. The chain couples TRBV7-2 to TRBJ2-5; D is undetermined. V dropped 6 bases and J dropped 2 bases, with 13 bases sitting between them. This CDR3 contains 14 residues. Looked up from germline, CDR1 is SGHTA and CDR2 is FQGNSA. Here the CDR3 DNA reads TGTGCCAGCAGATTCTCAGGAAGGCAAGAGACCCAGTACTTC. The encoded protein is CASRFSGRQETQYF.